The text below deals with one T cell receptor (beta chain). Germline V lookup: CDR1 SGDLS, CDR2 YYNGEE. V was cut by 0 bases and J by 1 base, with 11 bases left in between. CDR3 size: 16 residues. The data were taken from a study of T cell changes during pregnancy in multiple sclerosis. Produced via immunoSEQ multiplex PCR; TCRdb's table is partial and in-frame only. The sample yields about 53,000 clones, around nine tenths seen once. The receptor comes from a female donor with multiple sclerosis, enrolled in a pregnancy study. The specimen was CD4+ T cells from peripheral blood mononuclear cells, collected in the third trimester of pregnancy. The rearrangement uses TRBV9 and TRBJ1-3; D might be TRBD1 (5 bases). CDR3 bases: TGTGCCAGCAGCGTAGAGTTGAAGGGGTCTGGAAACACCATATATTTT. Protein product: CASSVELKGSGNTIYF.